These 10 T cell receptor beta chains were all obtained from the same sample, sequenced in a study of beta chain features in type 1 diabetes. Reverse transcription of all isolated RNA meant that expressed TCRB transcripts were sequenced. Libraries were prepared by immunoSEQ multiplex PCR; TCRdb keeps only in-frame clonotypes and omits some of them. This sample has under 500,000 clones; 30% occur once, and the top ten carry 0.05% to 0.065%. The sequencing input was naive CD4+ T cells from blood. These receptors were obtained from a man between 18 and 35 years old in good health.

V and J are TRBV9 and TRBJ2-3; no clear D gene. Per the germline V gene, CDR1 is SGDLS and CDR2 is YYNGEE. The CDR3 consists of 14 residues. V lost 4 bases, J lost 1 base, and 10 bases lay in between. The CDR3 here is CASSPVGRTDTQYF. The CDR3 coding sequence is TGTGCCAGCAGCCCGGTAGGGCGCACAGATACGCAGTATTTT.

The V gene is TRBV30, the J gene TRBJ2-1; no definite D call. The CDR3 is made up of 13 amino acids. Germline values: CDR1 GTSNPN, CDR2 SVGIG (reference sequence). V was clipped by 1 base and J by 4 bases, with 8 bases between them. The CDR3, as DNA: TGTGCCTGGAGTGAGACGGAATACAATGAGCAGTTCTTC. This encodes CAWSETEYNEQFF.

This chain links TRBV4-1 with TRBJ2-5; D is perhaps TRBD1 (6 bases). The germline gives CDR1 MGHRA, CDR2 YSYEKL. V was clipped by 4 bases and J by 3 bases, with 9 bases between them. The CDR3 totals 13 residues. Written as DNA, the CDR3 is TGCGCCAGCAGCCCCTACAGGGAAGAGACCCAGTACTTC. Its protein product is CASSPYREETQYF.

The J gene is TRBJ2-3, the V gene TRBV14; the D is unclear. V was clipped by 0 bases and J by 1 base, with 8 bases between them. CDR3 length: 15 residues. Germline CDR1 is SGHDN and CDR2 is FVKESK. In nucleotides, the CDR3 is TGTGCCAGCAGCCAAGATAGTATCGGCACAGATACGCAGTATTTT. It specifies CASSQDSIGTDTQYF.

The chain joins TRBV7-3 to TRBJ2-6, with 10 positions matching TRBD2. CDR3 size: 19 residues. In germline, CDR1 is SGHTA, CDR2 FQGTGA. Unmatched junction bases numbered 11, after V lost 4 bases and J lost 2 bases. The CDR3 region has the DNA TGTGCCAGCAGCTCCAGCGCGCCTAGCGGGAGAGCTGGGGCCAACGTCCTGACTTTC. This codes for CASSSSAPSGRAGANVLTF.

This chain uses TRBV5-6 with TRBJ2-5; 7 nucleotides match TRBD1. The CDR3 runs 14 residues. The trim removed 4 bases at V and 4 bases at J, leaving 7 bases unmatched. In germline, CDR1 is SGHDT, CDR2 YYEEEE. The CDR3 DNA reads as TGTGCCAGCAGCGTAGGGGGCCGGTTAGAGACCCAGTACTTC. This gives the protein CASSVGGRLETQYF.

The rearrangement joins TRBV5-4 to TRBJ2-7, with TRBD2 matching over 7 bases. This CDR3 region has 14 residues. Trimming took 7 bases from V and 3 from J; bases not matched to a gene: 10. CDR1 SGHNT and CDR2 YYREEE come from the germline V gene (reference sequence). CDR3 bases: TGTGCCAGCGGGATGGGCGGGAGCTACTACGAGCAGTACTTC. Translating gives CASGMGGSYYEQYF.

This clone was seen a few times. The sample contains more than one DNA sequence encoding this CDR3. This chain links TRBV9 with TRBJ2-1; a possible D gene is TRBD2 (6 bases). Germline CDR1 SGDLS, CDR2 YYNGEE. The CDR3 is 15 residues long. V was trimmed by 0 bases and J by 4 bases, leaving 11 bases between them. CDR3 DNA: TGTGCCAGCAGCGTAGCGGGGGACGCTTACAATGAGCAGTTCTTC. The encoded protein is CASSVAGDAYNEQFF. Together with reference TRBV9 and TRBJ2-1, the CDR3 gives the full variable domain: DSGVTQTPKHLITATGQRVTLRCSPRSGDLSVYWYQQSLDQGLQFLIQYYNGEERAKGNILERFSAQQFPDLHSELNLSSLELGDSALYFCASSVAGDAYNEQFFGPGTRLTVL.

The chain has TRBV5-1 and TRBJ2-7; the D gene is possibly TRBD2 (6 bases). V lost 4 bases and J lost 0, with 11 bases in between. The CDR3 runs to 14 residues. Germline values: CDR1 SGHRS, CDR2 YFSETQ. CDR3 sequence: CASSTRGDSYEQYF. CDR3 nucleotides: TGCGCCAGCAGCACCCGCGGGGACTCCTACGAGCAGTACTTC.

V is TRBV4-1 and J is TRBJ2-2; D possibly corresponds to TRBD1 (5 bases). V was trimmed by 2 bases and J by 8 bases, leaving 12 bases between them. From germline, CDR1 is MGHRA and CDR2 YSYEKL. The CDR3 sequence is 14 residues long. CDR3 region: CASSQPRQNGELFF. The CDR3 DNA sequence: TGCGCCAGCAGCCAACCCAGACAGAATGGGGAGCTGTTTTTT.